The 31 T cell receptor beta chains given below trace back to one sample, sequenced in a study of OX40 agonist ivuxolimab in advanced cancers. The assay was immunoSEQ multiplex PCR, and TCRdb's table has in-frame clones only and misses some. The sample has roughly 100,000 clones, around 92% seen once. Here the sequenced sample was CD4+ or CD8+ T cells sorted from blood, taken in a trial of the OX40 agonist ivuxolimab. The receptors derive from an adult with an advanced solid tumor such as melanoma, head and neck, liver or kidney cancer.

V is TRBV20-1 and J is TRBJ1-2; D not resolved. CDR1 is DFQATT and CDR2 is SNEGSKA in the germline V gene (reference sequence). V was clipped by 3 bases and J by 7 bases, with 6 bases between them. CDR3 size: 10 residues. This CDR3 is CSARLGGYTF. Here the CDR3 DNA reads TGCAGTGCTAGGTTAGGTGGCTACACCTTC.

This chain connects TRBV28 to TRBJ1-1, with 9 bases matching TRBD1. After removal of 5 bases from V and 13 bases from J, the junction contained 14 bases not matched to a gene. The germline gives CDR1 MDHEN, CDR2 SYDVKM. The length of the CDR3 is 14 residues. Here the CDR3 DNA reads TGTGCCAGCAGTCAAGCCGGGACAGGGTTGTCCGATTTCTTT. As protein: CASSQAGTGLSDFF.

The V gene is TRBV6-1, the J gene TRBJ1-2; 9 positions agree with TRBD1. CDR3 length: 13 amino acids. CDR1 MNHNS and CDR2 SASEGT come from the germline V gene. The junction had 7 bases not matched to a gene; V was cut back by 6 bases and J by 8 bases. The CDR3 here is CASRDRGPSGYTF. CDR3 sequence (DNA): TGTGCCAGCAGGGACAGGGGTCCAAGCGGCTACACCTTC.

The V gene is TRBV6-1, the J gene TRBJ1-5; D uncertain. CDR3 length: 14 residues. The V gene lost 2 bases and the J gene lost 3 bases, with 8 bases spanning the gap. CDR1 MNHNS and CDR2 SASEGT come from the germline V gene. CDR3 coding DNA: TGTGCCAGCAGTGAACGCAGTTCCAATCAGCCCCAGCATTTT. This gives the protein CASSERSSNQPQHF.

CDR3 sequence: CAWSGVGAYEQYF. The CDR3 coding sequence is TGTGCCTGGAGTGGTGTCGGAGCCTACGAGCAGTACTTC. The rearrangement links TRBV30 to TRBJ2-7; unclear D gene. CDR1 GTSNPN and CDR2 SVGIG come from the germline V gene (reference sequence). V lost 1 base and J 2 bases, leaving 9 bases between the germline ends. This CDR3 region has 13 residues.

The chain carries TRBV6-1 and TRBJ1-5; TRBD1 matches 7 bases. This CDR3 has 14 residues. J was trimmed by 4 bases and V by 5 bases; bases with no gene match: 5. Germline lookup yields CDR1 MNHNS and CDR2 SASEGT. CDR3 in amino acids: CASSPGTANQPQHF. The DNA of the CDR3 is TGTGCCAGCAGTCCCGGGACAGCAAATCAGCCCCAGCATTTT.

The chain uses TRBV2 and TRBJ1-2, with unresolved D. The CDR3 spans 14 residues. The ends were cut back, 3 bases at V and 5 bases at J, with 13 bases in the middle. CDR1 and CDR2 (germline): SNHLY, FYNNEI. The CDR3 region has the DNA TGTGCCAGCAGTGAGGGAGGGAACCTTTATGGCTACACCTTC. Amino acid sequence: CASSEGGNLYGYTF.

The V gene is TRBV30, the J gene TRBJ2-3, with 14 bases that match TRBD2. There are 14 residues in the CDR3. With V trimmed by 3 bases and J by 4 bases, 0 bases remained unmatched. Per the germline V gene, CDR1 is GTSNPN and CDR2 is SVGIG (reference sequence). CDR3 DNA sequence: TGTGCCTGGAGGACTAGCGGGGGGGCAGATACGCAGTATTTT. Amino acid sequence: CAWRTSGGADTQYF. Complete variable domain (other parts from reference TRBV30 and TRBJ2-3): SQTIHQWPATLVQPVGSPLSLECTVEGTSNPNLYWYRQAAGRGLQLLFYSVGIGQISSEVPQNLSASRPQDRQFILSSKKLLLSDSGFYLCAWRTSGGADTQYFGPGTRLTVL.

The chain combines TRBV27 with TRBJ2-1; 9 bases align to TRBD1. The ends lost 5 bases at V and 8 bases at J; junction bases unmatched: 10. CDR3 size: 15 residues. The germline V gene has CDR1 MNHEY and CDR2 SMNVEV (reference sequence). The CDR3 sequence is CASSPNLQGADEQFF. CDR3 DNA sequence: TGTGCCAGCAGTCCCAATTTACAGGGGGCAGATGAGCAGTTCTTC.

This clone was observed a single time. CDR3 nucleotides: TGTGCCAGCAGGGACAGGGAAGAGACCCAGTACTTC. Translation: CASRDREETQYF. This chain links TRBV19 with TRBJ2-5; 9 nucleotides agree with TRBD1. The ends lost 9 bases at V and 3 bases at J; junction bases unmatched: 2. Germline V gives CDR1 LNHDA, CDR2 SQIVND (reference sequence). The CDR3 extends over 12 amino acids.

V and J are TRBV6-5 and TRBJ2-1; D is uncertain. Germline-derived CDR1 and CDR2 are MNHEY and SVGAGI. This CDR3 has 11 residues. The germline V and J ends were trimmed by 2 bases and 10 bases, with 6 bases remaining between them. DNA of the CDR3: TGTGCCAGCAGTTACGTGGGAGAGCAGTTCTTC. This gives the protein CASSYVGEQFF.

This clone was seen just once. This chain joins TRBV28 and TRBJ1-5; D unresolved. The CDR3 has 12 residues. Per germline, CDR1 MDHEN and CDR2 SYDVKM. Trimming removed 7 bases from V and 3 bases from J, with 7 bases in between. The CDR3 sequence: CASTPSNQPQHF. The CDR3 DNA reads as TGTGCCAGCACCCCTTCCAATCAGCCCCAGCATTTT.

The rearrangement links TRBV11-2 to TRBJ1-1; no clear D. CDR3 size: 12 residues. V dropped 8 bases and J dropped 0 bases, with 7 bases sitting between them. Germline V gene lookup returns CDR1 SGHAT and CDR2 FQNNGV. CDR3 bases: TGTGCCAGCTCACGAATGAACACTGAAGCTTTCTTT. Encoded protein: CASSRMNTEAFF. The full variable domain, rest sourced from reference TRBV11-2 and TRBJ1-1, is EAGVAQSPRYKIIEKRQSVAFWCNPISGHATLYWYQQILGQGPKLLIQFQNNGVVDDSQLPKDRFSAERLKGVDSTLKIQPAKLEDSAVYLCASSRMNTEAFFGQGTRLTVV.

The genes are TRBV2 and TRBJ2-1, with no clear D. This CDR3 is 11 amino acids long. V shed 6 bases and J shed 4 bases, with 4 bases lying between them. In germline, CDR1 is SNHLY, CDR2 FYNNEI. The CDR3 DNA follows: TGTGCCAGCAGCGTTTACAATGAGCAGTTCTTC. Protein product: CASSVYNEQFF.

The chain uses TRBV30 and TRBJ1-3, with unresolved D. With 2 bases removed from V and 1 base from J, the gap between germline ends came to 6 bases. Germline lookup yields CDR1 GTSNPN and CDR2 SVGIG (reference sequence). The CDR3 is 13 amino acids. In nucleotides, the CDR3 is TGTGCCTGGAGTCTTGGATCTGGAAACACCATATATTTT. Translating it yields CAWSLGSGNTIYF.

This chain connects TRBV6-5 to TRBJ1-2; perhaps TRBD1 as D (6 bases). The germline V gene has CDR1 MNHEY and CDR2 SVGAGI. Trimming pared 6 bases from V and 8 bases from J, leaving 13 bases between. CDR3 size: 12 residues. DNA for the CDR3: TGTGCCAGCAGGGGGGGAACAGGGGGCTACACCTTC. This sequence encodes CASRGGTGGYTF.

The rearrangement uses TRBV28 and TRBJ2-6, with D perhaps matching TRBD1 (6 bases). This CDR3 comprises 18 residues. The germline V gene encodes CDR1 MDHEN and CDR2 SYDVKM. V was clipped by 2 bases and J by 1 base, with 15 bases between them. CDR3 sequence: CASSLDRRYYSGANVLTF. CDR3 nucleotide sequence: TGTGCCAGCAGTTTAGACAGGAGATATTATTCTGGGGCCAACGTCCTGACTTTC.

This chain connects TRBV27 to TRBJ2-1; perhaps D is TRBD1 or TRBD2 (5 bases each). V was cut by 2 bases and J by 7 bases, with 21 bases left in between. Looked up from germline, CDR1 is MNHEY and CDR2 is SMNVEV (reference sequence). The CDR3 sequence is 17 residues long. CDR3 sequence (DNA): TGTGCCAGCAGTTTAAGGCTATTGGGGGAGAGTCGGAATGAGCAGTTCTTC. Protein: CASSLRLLGESRNEQFF.

This clone was observed a single time. This chain joins TRBV29-1 and TRBJ1-1, with D maybe TRBD1 (5 bases). This CDR3 is built from 11 residues. Germline V gene sequence: CDR1 SQVTM, CDR2 ANQGSEA. Trimming removed 7 bases from V and 3 bases from J, with 9 bases in between. The CDR3 region is CSGGVYTEAFF. CDR3 coding DNA: TGCAGCGGGGGGGTCTACACTGAAGCTTTCTTT.

This clone was picked up one time. This chain links TRBV28 with TRBJ1-5; the match to TRBD1 covers 7 bases. Trimming at V came to 6 bases and at J to 4 bases, leaving 12 bases not matched to a gene. The CDR3 runs to 16 residues. The germline V gene encodes CDR1 MDHEN and CDR2 SYDVKM. The CDR3 sequence is CASRSAGGRKNQPQHF. The CDR3 nucleotides read TGTGCCAGCAGGTCGGCAGGGGGACGGAAGAATCAGCCCCAGCATTTT.

The V call is TRBV10-2, the J call TRBJ1-5, with D perhaps matching TRBD1 (6 bases). The CDR3 loop spans 14 amino acids. V was cut by 4 bases and J by 2 bases, with 9 bases left in between. Germline V gene data show CDR1 as WSHSY and CDR2 as SAAADI. This chain's CDR3 is CASSVAGGNQPQHF. In DNA form, the CDR3 reads TGCGCCAGCAGTGTCGCAGGGGGCAATCAGCCCCAGCATTTT.

The chain joins TRBV2 to TRBJ2-7; 11 bases are a match to TRBD2. The CDR3 contains 14 residues. Trimming cost V 3 bases and J 12 bases; bases outside gene matches: 10. The V gene's germline CDR1 is SNHLY and CDR2 FYNNEI. CDR3 region: CASSDAGLADPWYV. The CDR3 nucleotides read TGTGCCAGCAGTGACGCGGGACTAGCGGACCCTTGGTACGTC.

This rearrangement joins TRBV28 to TRBJ1-5; 9 nucleotides agree with TRBD1. The CDR3 spans 14 residues. The germline gives CDR1 MDHEN, CDR2 SYDVKM. With 5 bases clipped from V and 7 bases from J, the junction kept 6 bases outside the gene matches. Here the CDR3 reads CASSMTGGGQPQHF. The CDR3 nucleotides read TGTGCCAGCAGTATGACAGGGGGAGGGCAGCCCCAGCATTTT. Complete variable domain (other parts from reference TRBV28 and TRBJ1-5): DVKVTQSSRYLVKRTGEKVFLECVQDMDHENMFWYRQDPGLGLRLIYFSYDVKMKEKGDIPEGYSVSREKKERFSLILESASTNQTSMYLCASSMTGGGQPQHFGDGTRLSIL.

The chain recombines TRBV11-3 with TRBJ1-2; D gene ambiguous. The germline V gene encodes CDR1 SGHNT and CDR2 YENEEA. The length of the CDR3 is 12 residues. With 1 base removed from V and 5 bases from J, the gap between germline ends came to 5 bases. The DNA of the CDR3 is TGTGCCAGCAGCTTAGGGCATTATGGCTACACCTTC. Its protein is CASSLGHYGYTF.

The chain uses TRBV7-9 and TRBJ2-2; no clear D gene. The CDR3 runs 12 residues. CDR1 is SEHNR, CDR2 FQNEAQ, per germline (reference sequence). Trimming took 5 bases from V and 5 from J, leaving 6 bases between them. The CDR3 reads CASSTRTGELFF. CDR3 coding DNA: TGTGCCAGCAGCACAAGAACCGGGGAGCTGTTTTTT.

J is TRBJ2-1 and V is TRBV15; 14 nucleotides align to TRBD2. V was clipped by 6 bases and J by 8 bases; unmatched bases: 12. Germline-derived CDR1 and CDR2 are LNHNV and YYDKDF (reference sequence). CDR3 length: 17 amino acids. DNA of the CDR3: TGTGCCACCAGTTTTCCGGGACTAGCGGGAGTAAGGGATGAGCAGTTCTTC. This encodes CATSFPGLAGVRDEQFF.

The genes are TRBV5-1 and TRBJ2-1; D is perhaps TRBD2 (6 bases). CDR1 SGHRS and CDR2 YFSETQ come from the germline V gene. Trimming pared 5 bases from V and 4 bases from J, leaving 13 bases between. The CDR3 loop spans 14 amino acids. CDR3 sequence reads: CASREASAYNEQFF. In DNA form, the CDR3 reads TGCGCCAGCAGGGAAGCTAGCGCTTACAATGAGCAGTTCTTC.

The chain uses TRBV5-1 and TRBJ2-1; 12 positions match TRBD2. The CDR3 covers 16 residues. The germline V gene encodes CDR1 SGHRS and CDR2 YFSETQ. With 1 base clipped from V and 4 bases from J, the junction kept 3 bases outside the gene matches. DNA of the CDR3: TGCGCCAGCAGCTTGCTCACTAGCGGGGGGTACAATGAGCAGTTCTTC. As protein: CASSLLTSGGYNEQFF.

The chain has TRBV4-3 and TRBJ1-1; D ambiguous. The CDR3 runs 13 residues. Germline CDR1 is LGHNA and CDR2 is YSLEER. Trimming stripped 0 bases from V and 1 base from J, with 3 bases between. The CDR3 sequence: CASSQDPNTEAFF. Written as DNA, the CDR3 is TGCGCCAGCAGCCAAGATCCGAACACTGAAGCTTTCTTT.

This chain links TRBV5-1 with TRBJ1-6; the D gene is possibly TRBD1 (6 bases). V lost 0 bases and J 14 bases, leaving 12 bases between the germline ends. The CDR3 contains 13 residues. Looked up from germline, CDR1 is SGHRS and CDR2 is YFSETQ. The CDR3 region is CASSLDRDSALHF. The CDR3 DNA reads as TGCGCCAGCAGCTTGGACAGGGATTCGGCCCTCCACTTT.

The chain combines TRBV5-5 with TRBJ1-2; no clear D gene. This CDR3 has 16 residues. V was shortened by 6 bases and J by 5 bases, with 23 bases between the two germline ends. Germline-derived CDR1 and CDR2 are SGHKS and YYEKEE (reference sequence). The CDR3 DNA reads TGTGCCAGCACCAAGTACAGTTCCCCCTCTTCATATGGCTACACCTTC. This encodes CASTKYSSPSSYGYTF.